This entry is about one TCR beta chain. The germline V gene encodes CDR1 KGHSH and CDR2 LQKENI. The CDR3 has 12 residues. With 3 bases removed from V and 4 bases from J, the gap between germline ends came to 6 bases. The sample is drawn from a study of blood T cell repertoires in COVID-19. As processed by the authors: For nucleated cells, counts were estimated from reference gene primer amplification. Here immunoSEQ multiplex PCR was the method, and the copy in TCRdb shows in-frame clones only, minus some. D and trimming were read from the DNA, whereas the V and J calls and clone size are those reported in that table. The sample gives roughly 160,000 clones, about 82% of which show up once; over 7% is in the top ten.

The genes are TRBV18 and TRBJ2-5; D uncertain. Material: peripheral blood. The receptor comes from an elderly woman with COVID-19, enrolled during active disease. The CDR3: CASSPIAETQYF. Here the CDR3 DNA reads TGTGCCAGCTCACCGATAGCAGAGACCCAGTACTTC.